This TCR beta chain is drawn from a study of long-term antiretroviral therapy in people with HIV. With survey level as its setting, the immunoSEQ assay was v3.0. Produced via immunoSEQ multiplex PCR; TCRdb's table is partial and in-frame only. The table includes fewer than 8,000 clones, roughly 67% detected once. Study-level findings and limits: Whichever time point was examined, clones expanded before ART dominated the repertoire. Against controls, HIV repertoires showed narrower ranges of CDR3 length. ART-treated samples gained diversity yet remained below transplant donor controls.

Trimming removed 7 bases from V and 4 bases from J; junction bases left unmatched: 6. The CDR3 consists of 13 residues. In germline, CDR1 is SGHTA, CDR2 FQGNSA. Points on this clone: Antigen specificity is unknown.

This TCR came from a man in his forties with HIV. The sequences come from unsorted PBMCs, collected 0.2 years after starting antiretroviral therapy. The chain employs TRBV7-2 and TRBJ2-7; 8 positions agree with TRBD1. The CDR3 sequence is CASTRTGRYEQYF. The CDR3 coding sequence is TGTGCCAGCACGCGGACAGGGCGGTACGAGCAGTACTTC.